These 25 T cell receptor beta chains share one sample of origin, sequenced in a study of blood T cell repertoires in COVID-19 (TCRdb year 2020). The library came from the immunoSEQ multiplex PCR assay. TCRdb's version of the immuneACCESS table is confined to in-frame rearrangements and falls short of the full clone set. An unresolved V gene accounts for under half of the shortfall where checked; the remainder is of unknown origin. The sample contains 130,000 to 150,000 clones, roughly 86% of them found a single time. Together, the top ten hold approximately 0.98% of the sample. Sequencing used peripheral blood. These receptors originate from a woman aged 45-65 years with acute or convalescent COVID-19.

This clone has just a few counts. The chain recombines TRBV6-2 or TRBV6-3 with TRBJ2-1, with 7 nucleotides matching TRBD2. This CDR3 region has 16 residues. Germline CDR1 reads MNHEY; CDR2 reads SVGEGT. Germline trimming cut 0 bases from V and 8 bases from J; bases unmatched to any gene: 10. As DNA, the CDR3 is TGTGCCAGCAGTTACTCGACTGGCGGGGGAGGGTATGAGCAGTTCTTC. The encoded protein is CASSYSTGGGGYEQFF.

This clone was detected only a few times. The chain uses TRBV7-3 and TRBJ2-3; 12 nucleotides align to TRBD2. There are 14 residues in the CDR3. V was pared by 4 bases and J by 11 bases, with 7 bases of the junction left unmatched. The germline V gene encodes CDR1 SGHTA and CDR2 FQGTGA. For the CDR3, the DNA is TGTGCCAGCAGCTCCGGGAGGACTAGCGGGGAGCAGTATTTT. Protein sequence: CASSSGRTSGEQYF.

The rearrangement links TRBV24-1 to TRBJ2-3; TRBD1 matches at 10 bases. Trimming took 1 base from V and 5 from J; bases not matched to a gene: 8. There are 17 residues in the CDR3. The V gene's germline CDR1 is KGHDR and CDR2 SFDVKD. The CDR3 protein is CATSDLRGTGVGDTQYF. The CDR3 bases are TGTGCCACCAGTGATTTAAGAGGGACAGGGGTCGGAGATACGCAGTATTTT.

This clone is a singleton in its sample. This sequence joins TRBV9 and TRBJ1-4, with a possible D match to TRBD1 (5 bases). Germline CDR1 SGDLS, CDR2 YYNGEE. The ends were cut back, 0 bases at V and 8 bases at J, with 11 bases in the middle. The CDR3 spans 14 residues. The CDR3 sequence: CASSVGRVGEKLFF. The CDR3 DNA reads TGTGCCAGCAGCGTAGGCAGGGTTGGAGAAAAACTGTTTTTT.

The chain links TRBV7-6 to TRBJ2-1; D is possibly TRBD1 (6 bases). Germline CDR1 reads SGHVS; CDR2 reads FNYEAQ. The V end lost 3 bases, the J end lost 8 bases, and 11 bases lay between the germline ends. This CDR3 is built from 13 residues. The CDR3 DNA reads TGTGCCAGCAGCTTGGAAACAGGGTATGAGCAGTTCTTC. Residues: CASSLETGYEQFF.

The chain has TRBV29-1 and TRBJ2-5; 8 bases match TRBD1. This CDR3 contains 14 residues. CDR1 is SQVTM, CDR2 ANQGSEA, per germline. Unmatched junction bases numbered 10, after V lost 6 bases and J lost 4 bases. The CDR3 nucleotides read TGCAGCGTCGAGGACAGGGAGGTTAGAGAGACCCAGTACTTC. Protein: CSVEDREVRETQYF.

The CDR3 region is CASSGAHQQFF. The CDR3 nucleotides read TGTGCCAGCAGCGGAGCCCATCAGCAGTTCTTC. The gene calls are TRBV6-5 and TRBJ2-1; D unresolved. Germline V gene lookup returns CDR1 MNHEY and CDR2 SVGAGI. V lost 6 bases and J 11 bases, leaving 11 bases between the germline ends. The CDR3 runs 11 residues.

V usage is TRBV24-1 and J usage is TRBJ1-1, with D unresolved. This CDR3 is 14 amino acids long. CDR1 and CDR2 (germline): KGHDR, SFDVKD. Trimming took 6 bases from V and 2 from J, leaving 12 bases between them. In DNA, the CDR3 is TGTGCCACCAGTATAGGCGGCCTTAACACTGAAGCTTTCTTT. This sequence encodes CATSIGGLNTEAFF.

The rearrangement joins TRBV3-1 (or the pseudogene TRBV3-2) to TRBJ1-6; 8 bases fit TRBD1. The CDR3 is 15 amino acids. In germline, CDR1 is LGHDT, CDR2 YNNKEL (reference sequence). With 6 bases clipped from V and 7 bases from J, the junction kept 8 bases outside the gene matches. Here the CDR3 DNA reads TGTGCCAGCAGACTTTGGACAGGGACGAATTCACCCCTCCACTTT. Translating gives CASRLWTGTNSPLHF.

This sequence joins TRBV12-3 or TRBV12-4 and TRBJ2-3, with D uncertain. CDR3 length: 12 residues. Deletions cut 5 bases from V and 4 bases from J, with 7 bases between. Here the CDR3 DNA reads TGTGCCAGCAGTCCCCTCCCAGATACGCAGTATTTT. Amino acids: CASSPLPDTQYF.

This chain joins TRBV7-9 and TRBJ2-7; D uncertain. The germline V and J ends were trimmed by 1 base and 3 bases, with 10 bases remaining between them. The length of the CDR3 is 14 residues. Looked up from germline, CDR1 is SEHNR and CDR2 is FQNEAQ (reference sequence). As DNA, the CDR3 is TGTGCCAGCAGCTTAGACATAGCCGTCTACGAGCAGTACTTC. It specifies CASSLDIAVYEQYF.

The chain recombines TRBV20-1 with TRBJ2-1; 10 bases are a match to TRBD2. CDR3 length equals 17 residues. The ends lost 3 bases at V and 9 bases at J; junction bases unmatched: 17. Germline assignment: CDR1 DFQATT and CDR2 SNEGSKA (reference sequence). The CDR3 reads CSASNLRVLAGVVEQFF. The CDR3 region has the DNA TGCAGTGCTAGTAATCTACGTGTGCTAGCGGGAGTGGTTGAGCAGTTCTTC.

V gene TRBV20-1 combines with J gene TRBJ1-6; D unresolved. Germline CDR1 is DFQATT and CDR2 is SNEGSKA (reference sequence). This CDR3 has 12 amino acids. Trimming left V 3 bases short and J 10 bases short, with 10 bases between. The DNA of the CDR3 is TGCAGTGCTAGTAACAGCTGGTCACCCCTCCACTTT. Its protein product is CSASNSWSPLHF.

This clone showed up just once. V and J are TRBV7-2 and TRBJ2-5, with TRBD2 matching 7 bases. Germline assignment: CDR1 SGHTA and CDR2 FQGNSA. The V and J ends lost 2 bases and 5 bases, in that order; junction bases with no gene match: 17. This CDR3 region has 18 residues. The CDR3 nucleotides read TGTGCCAGCAGCTTACGGGGTTCGCCTGGGAGGGCTCGGGAGACCCAGTACTTC. Translation gives CASSLRGSPGRARETQYF.

The chain joins TRBV7-3 to TRBJ2-2; TRBD1 matches at 9 bases. V was pared by 5 bases and J by 1 base, with 2 bases of the junction left unmatched. This CDR3 region has 15 residues. Germline CDR1 is SGHTA and CDR2 is FQGTGA. The CDR3 DNA reads TGTGCCAGCAGCCCGGACAGGGGGAACACCGGGGAGCTGTTTTTT. Its protein is CASSPDRGNTGELFF. Using reference TRBV7-3 and TRBJ2-2 for the parts outside the CDR3, the full variable domain is GAGVSQTPSNKVTEKGKYVELRCDPISGHTALYWYRQSLGQGPEFLIYFQGTGAADDSGLPNDRFFAVRPEGSVSTLKIQRTERGDSAVYLCASSPDRGNTGELFFGEGSRLTVL.

V usage is TRBV4-2 and J usage is TRBJ2-7; 8 bases line up with TRBD2. V was pared by 4 bases and J by 2 bases, with 4 bases of the junction left unmatched. The CDR3 is made up of 14 amino acids. Germline CDR1 LGHNA, CDR2 YNFKEQ. DNA of the CDR3: TGTGCCAGCAGCCTGACTAGCGTCACCTACGAGCAGTACTTC. This gives the protein CASSLTSVTYEQYF.

The V and J genes are TRBV5-1 and TRBJ2-2; 8 nucleotides line up with TRBD1. CDR1 and CDR2 from the germline V gene are SGHRS and YFSETQ. The CDR3 spans 16 residues. Losses at the gene ends were 0 bases for V and 4 bases for J; bases not matched to a gene: 5. CDR3 nucleotide sequence: TGCGCCAGCAGCTTGGCCGGGACAGGAGCCACCGGGGAGCTGTTTTTT. It codes for CASSLAGTGATGELFF.

V gene TRBV10-3 combines with J gene TRBJ2-3, with TRBD1 as a possible D gene (5 bases). Per germline, CDR1 ENHRY and CDR2 SYGVKD. Trimming removed 7 bases at V and 1 base at J, with 12 bases between. CDR3 length equals 14 residues. Here the CDR3 DNA reads TGTGCCATCATGGGGCCGGGCGGCACAGATACGCAGTATTTT. Translating it yields CAIMGPGGTDTQYF.

This chain links TRBV2 with TRBJ1-1; D uncertain. Between the trimmed V and J ends, which lost 4 bases and 4 bases, there was a span of 10 bases. In germline, CDR1 is SNHLY, CDR2 FYNNEI. The CDR3 runs 13 residues. The CDR3 sequence is CASSAGRSTEAFF. The CDR3 nucleotides read TGTGCCAGCAGTGCGGGGAGAAGCACTGAAGCTTTCTTT.

This clone was recorded a few times. This rearrangement joins TRBV6-5 to TRBJ1-2; a possible D gene is TRBD1 (5 bases). V was trimmed by 2 bases and J by 0 bases, leaving 13 bases between them. The CDR3 extends over 16 amino acids. CDR1 MNHEY and CDR2 SVGAGI come from the germline V gene. For the CDR3, the DNA is TGTGCCAGCAGTTACAGTAGGACACTCCCTAACTATGGCTACACCTTC. It is translated as CASSYSRTLPNYGYTF.

The rearrangement joins TRBV12-3 or TRBV12-4 to TRBJ1-1, with D possibly TRBD1 on 6 matching bases. V was pared by 3 bases and J by 11 bases, with 10 bases between. CDR3 length equals 11 residues. The CDR3: CASSFGTMAFF. The CDR3 coding sequence is TGTGCCAGCAGTTTCGGGACAATGGCTTTCTTT.

This sequence joins TRBV18 and TRBJ1-5, with a weak D call TRBD1 (6 bases). This CDR3 has 14 amino acids. Trimming took 1 base from V and 7 from J, leaving 11 bases between them. Germline lookup yields CDR1 KGHSH and CDR2 LQKENI. The CDR3 region is CASSPLQGQQPQHF. The CDR3 DNA sequence: TGTGCCAGCTCACCACTTCAGGGGCAACAGCCCCAGCATTTT.

This chain joins TRBV19 and TRBJ2-4, with 9 bases lining up with TRBD2. CDR3 size: 13 residues. The V gene's germline CDR1 is LNHDA and CDR2 SQIVND (reference sequence). The trim removed 7 bases at V and 3 bases at J, leaving 1 base unmatched. CDR3 region: CASKRGDKNIQYF. In nucleotides, the CDR3 is TGTGCCAGTAAGCGGGGGGACAAAAACATTCAGTACTTC. The variable domain in full, with the rest retrieved from reference TRBV19 and TRBJ2-4, is DGGITQSPKYLFRKEGQNVTLSCEQNLNHDAMYWYRQDPGQGLRLIYYSQIVNDFQKGDIAEGYSVSREKKESFPLTVTSAQKNPTAFYLCASKRGDKNIQYFGAGTRLSVL.

The chain is built from TRBV6-5 and TRBJ1-2, with 7 nucleotides matching TRBD1. This CDR3 has 13 amino acids. The J segment lost 5 bases and the V segment lost 4 bases, leaving 4 bases of the junction unmatched. Germline CDR1 reads MNHEY; CDR2 reads SVGAGI. CDR3 sequence (DNA): TGTGCCAGCAGTTGGACAGGAGCATATGGCTACACCTTC. As protein: CASSWTGAYGYTF.

The chain joins TRBV9 to TRBJ2-3; maybe TRBD1 (6 bases). V shed 3 bases and J shed 2 bases, with 10 bases lying between them. Germline V gives CDR1 SGDLS, CDR2 YYNGEE. This CDR3 is built from 14 residues. The CDR3, as DNA: TGTGCCAGCAGCGCTGGGGGCTTCACAGATACGCAGTATTTT. Translating it yields CASSAGGFTDTQYF.